This record concerns one TCR beta chain sequence. The germline CDR1 and CDR2 sequences are SGHVS and FQNEAQ. This CDR3 has 14 amino acids. Trimming cost V 7 bases and J 3 bases, with 10 bases left between them. The record originates from a study of blood T cell repertoires in COVID-19. At the level of the study: Researchers got acute and convalescent COVID-19 samples from the United States, Italy and Spain. Sample material is recorded as cDNA or gDNA derived from T cells, B-cell-depleted T cells, or PBMCs.

Original processing notes: Amplified reference gene primers provided the basis for estimating nucleated cell counts. Profiling relied on immunoSEQ multiplex PCR, and the TCRdb table lists in-frame clones only, not all of them. V, J and clone size are taken as reported in that table, and D and trimming were inferred from the DNA itself. The sample consists of around 140,000 clones, approximately 89% of them appearing once. The clonotype comes from a woman in her forties or fifties with acute or convalescent COVID-19. The V gene is TRBV7-8, the J gene TRBJ1-6; D unclear. Sequencing input: peripheral blood. The CDR3 region is CASTRGLYNSPLHF. CDR3 nucleotide sequence: TGTGCCAGCACCAGAGGGCTCTATAATTCACCCCTCCACTTT. Based on the CDR3 plus reference TRBV7-8 and TRBJ1-6, the full variable domain is GAGVSQSPRYKVAKRGQDVALRCDPISGHVSLFWYQQALGQGPEFLTYFQNEAQLDKSGLPSDRFFAERPEGSVSTLKIQRTQQEDSAVYLCASTRGLYNSPLHFGNGTRLTVT.